The T cell receptor (beta chain) described here comes from a study of blood T cell repertoires in COVID-19. Study-wide background: Specimens from acute and convalescent COVID-19 originated in the United States, Italy and Spain. The analysed material was cDNA or gDNA that came from T cells, B-cell-depleted T cells, or PBMCs.

Clones were read by immunoSEQ multiplex PCR, and TCRdb kept only the in-frame ones, dropping some. Counted here are 70,000 or so clones, more than 75% occurring once; the ten biggest clones make up less than 20%. This sequence was found in a human donor in a cohort sampled during active COVID-19. The sample taken for sequencing was peripheral blood.

CDR3 loop: CASSVDRGARTEAFF. In DNA form, the CDR3 reads TGCGCCAGCAGTGTCGACCGGGGGGCCCGCACTGAAGCTTTCTTT. This chain uses TRBV10-1 with TRBJ1-1, with D possibly TRBD1 on 6 matching bases. Germline CDR1 WNHNN, CDR2 SYGVQD (reference sequence). V gave up 4 bases and J gave up 4 bases, with 16 bases separating them. The CDR3 is 15 amino acids.